These 16 T cell receptor beta chains originate from one sample sequenced in a study of T cells after yellow fever vaccination. TCRdb re-called the 5' RACE reads with MiXCR, one entry per CDR3 protein. Among 550,000 or so distinct CDR3 sequences listed, under 25% were seen once. The specimen was PBMCs, collected 15 days after the yellow fever booster vaccination. These receptors were taken from a man aged 30-40 years who received the YFV17D yellow fever vaccine.

The table lists this clonotype with a few counts. The genes are TRBV9 and TRBJ2-5; 7 nucleotides align to TRBD2. This CDR3 comprises 15 residues. Per the germline V gene, CDR1 is SGDLS and CDR2 is YYNGEE. V lost 3 bases to trimming and J lost 2 bases; unmatched junction nucleotides: 7. CDR3 bases: TGTGCCAGCAGCGCCGATGGACTAGGGCAAGAGACCCAGTACTTC. This translates into CASSADGLGQETQYF.

The V call is TRBV5-1, the J call TRBJ2-3; 13 positions agree with TRBD2. V dropped 4 bases and J dropped 2; count of bases not matched to a gene: 4. The germline gives CDR1 SGHRS, CDR2 YFSETQ. The CDR3 contains 16 residues. CDR3 sequence reads: CASSMGLAGITDTQYF. DNA for the CDR3: TGCGCCAGCAGCATGGGACTAGCGGGAATCACAGATACGCAGTATTTT.

The chain combines TRBV20-1 with TRBJ2-5, with D tentatively TRBD2 (6 bases). Trimming cost V 3 bases and J 5 bases, with 13 bases left between them. CDR1 DFQATT and CDR2 SNEGSKA come from the germline V gene (reference sequence). The CDR3 covers 13 residues. Here the CDR3 DNA reads TGCAGTGCTAGTCCCGGGAGTACGGAGACCCAGTACTTC. Residues: CSASPGSTETQYF.

The chain has TRBV6-2 or TRBV6-3 and TRBJ2-5; D is tentatively TRBD1 or TRBD2 (6 bases each). Germline V lookup: CDR1 MNHEY, CDR2 SVGEGT. The CDR3 runs to 15 residues. The V end lost 6 bases, the J end lost 4 bases, and 18 bases lay between the germline ends. CDR3 coding DNA: TGTGCCAGCAGCCCGGCAACCCCGGGGGCAGAGACCCAGTACTTC. This gives the protein CASSPATPGAETQYF.

This clonotype was counted between two and nine times. V gene TRBV6-1 combines with J gene TRBJ2-2; tentatively, D is TRBD2 (7 bases). V was cut by 6 bases and J by 1 base, with 12 bases left in between. CDR3 size: 15 residues. The germline gives CDR1 MNHNS, CDR2 SASEGT. CDR3 nucleotides: TGTGCCAGCAGGGGGGGGCTGCTGAACACCGGGGAGCTGTTTTTT. It yields the protein CASRGGLLNTGELFF.

This clonotype was detected only a few times. This chain uses TRBV7-2 with TRBJ1-6; no definite D call. CDR1 SGHTA and CDR2 FQGNSA come from the germline V gene. There are 11 residues in the CDR3. Trimming cost V 5 bases and J 7 bases, with 3 bases left between them. The chain's CDR3 is CASSRNSPLHF. CDR3 in DNA: TGTGCCAGCAGCCGCAATTCACCCCTCCACTTT.

The V call is TRBV12-3 or TRBV12-4, the J call TRBJ1-6; D is undetermined. V was trimmed by 3 bases and J by 12 bases, leaving 15 bases between them. This CDR3 spans 14 amino acids. The CDR3 DNA is TGTGCCAGCAGTTTTGGTAGGGCTCCGGTACCCCTCCACTTT. It codes for CASSFGRAPVPLHF.

This clonotype has just a few counts. The V and J genes are TRBV7-2 and TRBJ1-1; D might be TRBD1 (5 bases). Germline V gives CDR1 SGHTA, CDR2 FQGNSA. The CDR3 extends over 14 amino acids. The V end lost 0 bases, the J end lost 8 bases, and 13 bases lay between the germline ends. As DNA, the CDR3 is TGTGCCAGCAGCTTAGCGCTAGGGACTCACGAAGCTTTCTTT. Translated, it gives CASSLALGTHEAFF.

This clonotype showed up just a few times. The rearrangement uses TRBV5-1 and TRBJ2-2; D unclear. V lost 7 bases and J lost 10, with 17 bases in between. Germline lookup yields CDR1 SGHRS and CDR2 YFSETQ. The CDR3 consists of 13 residues. The CDR3 sequence: CASSPHRAEELFF. CDR3 nucleotides: TGCGCCAGCTCCCCTCATCGGGCCGAGGAGCTGTTTTTT.

The chain links TRBV7-3 to TRBJ2-1; D not resolved. V lost 1 base, J lost 9 bases, and 10 bases lay in between. Germline assignment: CDR1 SGHTA and CDR2 FQGTGA. The CDR3 contains 13 residues. CDR3 nucleotides: TGTGCCAGCAGCTTAAGTTTTGGAGCTGAGCAGTTCTTC. This gives the protein CASSLSFGAEQFF. The whole variable domain, remainder taken from reference TRBV7-3 and TRBJ2-1, is GAGVSQTPSNKVTEKGKYVELRCDPISGHTALYWYRQSLGQGPEFLIYFQGTGAADDSGLPNDRFFAVRPEGSVSTLKIQRTERGDSAVYLCASSLSFGAEQFFGPGTRLTVL.

This clonotype was counted between two and nine times. V usage is TRBV25-1 and J usage is TRBJ2-7; D uncertain. Germline V lookup: CDR1 MGHDK, CDR2 SYGVNS. Trimming took off 3 bases at V and 3 bases at J, with 15 bases between the two ends. The CDR3 consists of 15 residues. CDR3 region: CASSDRAYWVYEQYF. As DNA, the CDR3 is TGTGCCAGCAGTGATCGGGCGTATTGGGTCTACGAGCAGTACTTC.

The chain is built from TRBV7-2 and TRBJ2-7, with 7 positions matching TRBD1. This CDR3 is 14 amino acids long. CDR1 is SGHTA, CDR2 FQGNSA, per germline. J gave up 3 bases and V 5 bases, and 7 bases lay outside the gene matches. The CDR3 DNA sequence: TGTGCCAGCAGCCCCTCGGGACAGAACTACGAGCAGTACTTC. Amino acid sequence: CASSPSGQNYEQYF. The full variable domain, its missing parts supplied by reference TRBV7-2 and TRBJ2-7, is GAGVSQSPSNKVTEKGKDVELRCDPISGHTALYWYRQSLGQGLEFLIYFQGNSAPDKSGLPSDRFSAERTGGSVSTLTIQRTQQEDSAVYLCASSPSGQNYEQYFGPGTRLTVT.

This clonotype was counted at least ten times. J is TRBJ2-1 and V is TRBV5-1, with a weak D call TRBD2 (7 bases). Germline V CDR1 and CDR2: SGHRS, YFSETQ. V was cut by 6 bases and J by 6 bases, with 16 bases left in between. The CDR3 is 14 amino acids. CDR3 sequence (DNA): TGCGCCAGCACTCAAGGGGGGGCCTTCAATGAGCAGTTCTTC. Translated: CASTQGGAFNEQFF.

This clonotype has a handful of counts. This chain connects TRBV7-6 to TRBJ2-2, with a possible D match to TRBD1 (7 bases). The CDR3 is 14 amino acids. Trimming stripped 4 bases from V and 4 bases from J, with 10 bases between. From germline, CDR1 is SGHVS and CDR2 FNYEAQ. CDR3 coding DNA: TGTGCCAGCAGCTCAGGGGGGATCACCGGGGAGCTGTTTTTT. It translates to CASSSGGITGELFF.

The chain has TRBV28 and TRBJ2-1, with 10 bases lining up with TRBD2. Germline assignment: CDR1 MDHEN and CDR2 SYDVKM. The CDR3 runs to 17 residues. Unmatched junction bases numbered 7, after V lost 5 bases and J lost 0 bases. The CDR3 nucleotides are TGTGCCAGCAGTGGGACTAGCGCTGGTCCCTCCTACAATGAGCAGTTCTTC. It translates to CASSGTSAGPSYNEQFF.

This chain connects TRBV25-1 to TRBJ1-2; 11 bases align to TRBD1. The ends lost 6 bases at V and 5 bases at J; junction bases unmatched: 8. CDR1 is MGHDK and CDR2 is SYGVNS in the germline V gene. The CDR3 is 15 residues long. As DNA, the CDR3 is TGTGCCAGCAGCTCGGACAGGGGGCGAGGTTATGGCTACACCTTC. Its protein product is CASSSDRGRGYGYTF.